This TCR beta chain stems from a study of shared clonotypes between healthy human individuals. Overall study results and limits: The study sampled only blood, and tissue repertoires likely differ. Between a handful of donors, naive CD4 clonotypes were shared at a level of about 5%.

The CDR3 loop spans 17 amino acids. Trimming stripped 4 bases from V and 1 base from J, with 20 bases between. CDR1 is SGHRS, CDR2 YFSETQ, per germline. A deep-level run was used for the assay. Measured with immunoSEQ multiplex PCR; TCRdb has only the in-frame clones, and not every one. Here the sample spans fewer than 1.4 million clones, 70% to 80% being singletons. Points on this clone: Its specificity is unknown.

Both subsets, CD45RA+ naive and CD45RA-negative memory, were split from the CD4+ cells. The rearrangement uses TRBV5-1 and TRBJ2-5, with D possibly being TRBD2 (6 bases). The sequenced material came from memory CD4+ T cells from PBMCs. The subset was: CD45RA-negative fraction. This TCR was sampled from a man aged 18 to 35 in good health. Some clones in this sample may be carry-over from other donors' samples. In DNA form, the CDR3 reads TGCGCCAGCAGCCGAGACGTGGGGACTTACCTCCAAGAGACCCAGTACTTC. Amino acids: CASSRDVGTYLQETQYF.